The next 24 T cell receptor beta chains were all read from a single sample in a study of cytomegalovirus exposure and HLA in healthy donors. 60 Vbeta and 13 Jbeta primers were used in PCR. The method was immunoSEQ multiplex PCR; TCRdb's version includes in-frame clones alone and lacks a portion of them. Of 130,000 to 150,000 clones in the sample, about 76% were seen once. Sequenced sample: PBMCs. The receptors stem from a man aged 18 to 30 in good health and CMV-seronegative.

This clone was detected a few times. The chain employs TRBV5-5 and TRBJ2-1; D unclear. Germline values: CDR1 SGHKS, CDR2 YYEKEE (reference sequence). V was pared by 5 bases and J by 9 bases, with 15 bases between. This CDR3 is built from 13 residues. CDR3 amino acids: CASRGSYDREQFF. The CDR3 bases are TGTGCCAGCAGAGGTAGCTATGATCGTGAGCAGTTCTTC.

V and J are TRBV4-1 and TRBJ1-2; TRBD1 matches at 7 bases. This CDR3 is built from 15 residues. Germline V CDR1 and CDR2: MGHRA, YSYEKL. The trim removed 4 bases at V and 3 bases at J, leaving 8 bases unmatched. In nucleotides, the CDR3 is TGCGCCAGCAGCCCCTCGGACAGGCAAGACTATGGCTACACCTTC. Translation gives CASSPSDRQDYGYTF.

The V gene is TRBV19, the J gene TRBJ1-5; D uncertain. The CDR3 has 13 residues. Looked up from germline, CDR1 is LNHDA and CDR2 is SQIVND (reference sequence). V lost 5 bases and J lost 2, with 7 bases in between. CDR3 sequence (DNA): TGTGCCAGTAGTTATTTAGGCAATCAGCCCCAGCATTTT. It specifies CASSYLGNQPQHF.

The CDR3 here is CASSFSQGTYNEQFF. In nucleotides, the CDR3 is TGTGCCAGCAGCTTTAGTCAGGGAACCTACAATGAGCAGTTCTTC. This chain joins TRBV7-7 and TRBJ2-1, with D perhaps matching TRBD1 (5 bases). Germline CDR1 and CDR2: SSHAT and FNYEAQ (reference sequence). The CDR3 extends over 15 amino acids. The V and J ends lost 3 bases and 2 bases respectively, with 11 bases between them.

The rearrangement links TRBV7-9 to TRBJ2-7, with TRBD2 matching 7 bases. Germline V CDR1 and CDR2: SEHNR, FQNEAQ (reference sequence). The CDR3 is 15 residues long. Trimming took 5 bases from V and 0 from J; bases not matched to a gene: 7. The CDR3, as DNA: TGTGCCAGCAGCCCAATCGGGGGGTTCTCCTACGAGCAGTACTTC. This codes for CASSPIGGFSYEQYF.

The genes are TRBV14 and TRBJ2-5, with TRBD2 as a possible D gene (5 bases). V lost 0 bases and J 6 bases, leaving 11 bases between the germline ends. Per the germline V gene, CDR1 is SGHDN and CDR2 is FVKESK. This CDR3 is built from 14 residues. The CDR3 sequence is CASSQEGGPQTQYF. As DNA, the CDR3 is TGTGCCAGCAGCCAAGAAGGAGGCCCGCAGACCCAGTACTTC. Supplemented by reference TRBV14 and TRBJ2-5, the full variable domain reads EAGVTQFPSHSVIEKGQTVTLRCDPISGHDNLYWYRRVMGKEIKFLLHFVKESKQDESGMPNNRFLAERTGGTYSTLKVQPAELEDSGVYFCASSQEGGPQTQYFGPGTRLLVL.

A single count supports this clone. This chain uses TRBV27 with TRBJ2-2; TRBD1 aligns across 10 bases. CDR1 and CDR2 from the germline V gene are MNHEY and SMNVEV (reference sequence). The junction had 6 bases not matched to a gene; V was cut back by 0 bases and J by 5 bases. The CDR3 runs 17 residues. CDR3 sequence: CASSLSGTGVGTGELFF. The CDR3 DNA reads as TGTGCCAGCAGTTTATCTGGGACAGGGGTAGGAACCGGGGAGCTGTTTTTT.

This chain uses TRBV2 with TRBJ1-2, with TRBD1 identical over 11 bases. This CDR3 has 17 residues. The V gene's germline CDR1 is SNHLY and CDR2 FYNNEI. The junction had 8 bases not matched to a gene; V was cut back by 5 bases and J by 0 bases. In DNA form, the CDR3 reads TGTGCCAGCAGTCAGAGGACAGGGGGCGCTTCTAACTATGGCTACACCTTC. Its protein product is CASSQRTGGASNYGYTF. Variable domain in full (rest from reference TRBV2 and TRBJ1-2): EPEVTQTPSHQVTQMGQEVILRCVPISNHLYFYWYRQILGQKVEFLVSFYNNEISEKSEIFDDQFSVERPDGSNFTLKIRSTKLEDSAMYFCASSQRTGGASNYGYTFGSGTRLTVV.

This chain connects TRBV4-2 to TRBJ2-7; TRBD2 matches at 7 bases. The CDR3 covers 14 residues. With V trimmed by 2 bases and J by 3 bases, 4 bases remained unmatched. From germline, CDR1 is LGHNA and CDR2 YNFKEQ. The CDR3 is CASSQPGTNYEQYF. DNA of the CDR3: TGTGCCAGCAGCCAACCCGGGACTAACTACGAGCAGTACTTC.

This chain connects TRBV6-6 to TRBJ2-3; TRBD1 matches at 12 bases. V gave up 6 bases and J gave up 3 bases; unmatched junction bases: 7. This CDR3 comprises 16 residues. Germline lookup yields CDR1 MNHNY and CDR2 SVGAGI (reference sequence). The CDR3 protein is CASRTGGQGATDTQYF. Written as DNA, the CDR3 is TGTGCCAGCAGGACCGGGGGACAGGGGGCAACAGATACGCAGTATTTT.

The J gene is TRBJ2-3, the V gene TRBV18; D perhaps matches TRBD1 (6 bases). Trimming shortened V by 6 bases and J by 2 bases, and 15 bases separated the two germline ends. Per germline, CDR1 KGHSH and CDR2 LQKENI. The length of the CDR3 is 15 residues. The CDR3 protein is CASSLGGRPTDTQYF. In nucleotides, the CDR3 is TGTGCCAGCTCCCTAGGGGGAAGACCCACAGATACGCAGTATTTT.

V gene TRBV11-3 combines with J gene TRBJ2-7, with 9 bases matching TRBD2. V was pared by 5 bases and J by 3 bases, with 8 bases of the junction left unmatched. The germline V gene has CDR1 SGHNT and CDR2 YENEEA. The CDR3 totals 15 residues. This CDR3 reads CASSLSSGKDYEQYF. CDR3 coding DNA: TGTGCCAGCAGCCTTTCTAGCGGGAAAGACTACGAGCAGTACTTC.

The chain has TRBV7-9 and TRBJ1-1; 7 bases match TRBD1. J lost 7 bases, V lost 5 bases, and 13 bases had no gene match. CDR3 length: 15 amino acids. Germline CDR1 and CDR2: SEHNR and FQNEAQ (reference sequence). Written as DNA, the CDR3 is TGTGCCAGCAGCCGTCAGCTACAGGGGTCCCTTGAAGCTTTCTTT. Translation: CASSRQLQGSLEAFF.

The CDR3 coding sequence is TGTGCCAGCAGCCCCTACCGTCAGGGGGAGCCCTCTGGGGCCAACGTCCTGACTTTC. This sequence encodes CASSPYRQGEPSGANVLTF. This sequence joins TRBV5-4 and TRBJ2-6, with 7 bases fitting TRBD1. CDR3 length equals 19 residues. Losses at the gene ends were 4 bases for V and 0 bases for J; bases not matched to a gene: 13. The V gene's germline CDR1 is SGHNT and CDR2 YYREEE (reference sequence).

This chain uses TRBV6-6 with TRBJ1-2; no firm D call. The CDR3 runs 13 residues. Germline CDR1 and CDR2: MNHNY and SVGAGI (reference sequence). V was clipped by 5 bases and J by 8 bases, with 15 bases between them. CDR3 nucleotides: TGTGCCAGCAGTCCTCTAGAAGACCGGGGCTACACCTTC. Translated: CASSPLEDRGYTF.

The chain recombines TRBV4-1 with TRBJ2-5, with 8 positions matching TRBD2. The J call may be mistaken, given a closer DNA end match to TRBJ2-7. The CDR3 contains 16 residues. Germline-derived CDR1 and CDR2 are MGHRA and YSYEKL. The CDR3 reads CASSQDPGGTGNEQYF. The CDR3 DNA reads TGCGCCAGCAGCCAAGATCCGGGGGGGACGGGGAACGAGCAGTACTTC.

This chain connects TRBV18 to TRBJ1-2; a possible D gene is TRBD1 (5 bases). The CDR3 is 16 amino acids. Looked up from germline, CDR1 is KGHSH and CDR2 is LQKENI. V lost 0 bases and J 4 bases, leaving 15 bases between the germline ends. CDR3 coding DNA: TGTGCCAGCTCACCACCGAACATTGGGGCGGCCTATGGCTACACCTTC. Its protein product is CASSPPNIGAAYGYTF.

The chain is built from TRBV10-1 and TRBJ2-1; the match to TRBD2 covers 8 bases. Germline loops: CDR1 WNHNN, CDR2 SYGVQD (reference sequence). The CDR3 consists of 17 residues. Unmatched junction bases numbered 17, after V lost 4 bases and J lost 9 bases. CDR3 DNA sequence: TGCGCCAGCAGTGGGGGTCGCGGGGGGCGGTTCAGACGTGAGCAGTTCTTC. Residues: CASSGGRGGRFRREQFF.

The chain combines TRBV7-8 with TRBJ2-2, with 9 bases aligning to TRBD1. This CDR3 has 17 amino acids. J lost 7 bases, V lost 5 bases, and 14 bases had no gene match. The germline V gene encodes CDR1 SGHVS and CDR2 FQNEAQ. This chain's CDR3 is CASSQQPGTGFYGELFF. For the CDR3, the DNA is TGTGCCAGCAGCCAGCAACCGGGGACAGGGTTCTACGGGGAGCTGTTTTTT.

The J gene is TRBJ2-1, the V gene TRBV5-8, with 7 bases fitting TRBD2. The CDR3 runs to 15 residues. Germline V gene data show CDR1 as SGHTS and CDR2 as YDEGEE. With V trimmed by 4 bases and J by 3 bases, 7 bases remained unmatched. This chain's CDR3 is CASSRSAGDYNEQFF. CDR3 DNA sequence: TGTGCCAGCAGCCGCTCGGCGGGGGACTACAATGAGCAGTTCTTC.

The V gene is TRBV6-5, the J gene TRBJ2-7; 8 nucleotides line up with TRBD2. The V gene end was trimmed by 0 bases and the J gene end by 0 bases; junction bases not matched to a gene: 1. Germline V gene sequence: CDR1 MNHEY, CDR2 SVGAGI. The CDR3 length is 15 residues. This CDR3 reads CASSYSGTSSYEQYF. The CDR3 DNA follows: TGTGCCAGCAGTTACTCGGGGACTAGCTCCTACGAGCAGTACTTC.

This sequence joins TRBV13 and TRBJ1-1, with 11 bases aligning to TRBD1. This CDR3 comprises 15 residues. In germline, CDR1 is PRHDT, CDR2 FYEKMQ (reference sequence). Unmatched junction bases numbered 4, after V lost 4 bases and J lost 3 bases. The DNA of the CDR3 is TGTGCCAGCAGCTCTCGGACAGGGGGCTACACTGAAGCTTTCTTT. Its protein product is CASSSRTGGYTEAFF.

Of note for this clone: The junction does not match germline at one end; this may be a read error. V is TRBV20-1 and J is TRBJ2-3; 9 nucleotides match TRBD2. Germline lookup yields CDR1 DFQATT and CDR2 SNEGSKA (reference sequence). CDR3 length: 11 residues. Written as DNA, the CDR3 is TGCAGTGCTAACGTTCGGGGACTAGCAAGTTTT. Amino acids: CSANVRGLASF.

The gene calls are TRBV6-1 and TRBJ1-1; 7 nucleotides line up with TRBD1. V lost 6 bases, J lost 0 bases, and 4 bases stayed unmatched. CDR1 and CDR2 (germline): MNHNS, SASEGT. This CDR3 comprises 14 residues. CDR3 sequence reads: CASRGTVMNTEAFF. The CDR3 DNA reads TGTGCCAGCAGGGGGACAGTAATGAACACTGAAGCTTTCTTT.